Shown below are 10 T cell receptor beta chains from a single sample sequenced in a study of T cell responses to AZD1222 COVID-19 vaccine. Profiled with immunoSEQ multiplex PCR; TCRdb holds only in-frame clones, not every one. The sample yields approximately 130,000 clones, roughly 87% seen once. The sequencing used peripheral blood, collected 28 days after the second AZD1222 dose. The receptors here all came from an adult who received the AZD1222 COVID-19 vaccine.

This sequence joins TRBV7-8 and TRBJ1-4, with TRBD1 matching over 9 bases. The CDR3 extends over 18 amino acids. Per the germline V gene, CDR1 is SGHVS and CDR2 is FQNEAQ. Unmatched junction bases numbered 16, after V lost 5 bases and J lost 6 bases. The CDR3 DNA sequence: TGTGCCAGCAGCCGGGGACAGGGTATCTCACCCACCTATGAAAAACTGTTTTTT. It specifies CASSRGQGISPTYEKLFF.

This clone was found once. The chain is built from TRBV2 and TRBJ1-4; 8 bases are shared with TRBD1. Trimming cost V 11 bases and J 8 bases; bases outside gene matches: 13. Per the germline V gene, CDR1 is SNHLY and CDR2 is FYNNEI. CDR3 size: 14 residues. The CDR3 sequence is CALRERTGREKLFF. CDR3 nucleotides: TGTGCCCTCAGGGAACGGACAGGGAGGGAAAAACTGTTTTTT.

J is TRBJ2-5 and V is TRBV5-4, with D unresolved. V was shortened by 3 bases and J by 0 bases, with 9 bases between the two germline ends. Looked up from germline, CDR1 is SGHNT and CDR2 is YYREEE (reference sequence). CDR3 length: 14 amino acids. CDR3 sequence: CASSSKQNQETQYF. CDR3 bases: TGTGCCAGCAGCTCAAAACAGAACCAAGAGACCCAGTACTTC.

This clone was seen a few times. The chain is built from TRBV7-9 and TRBJ2-5; TRBD2 might be the D (5 bases). In germline, CDR1 is SEHNR, CDR2 FQNEAQ (reference sequence). Trimming stripped 5 bases from V and 2 bases from J, with 15 bases between. CDR3 size: 15 residues. In nucleotides, the CDR3 is TGTGCCAGCAGCCCCCCCCGGACTGCTCAAGAGACCCAGTACTTC. Protein sequence: CASSPPRTAQETQYF.

This rearrangement joins TRBV27 to TRBJ1-1, with a weak D call TRBD1 (5 bases). Trimming took off 6 bases at V and 4 bases at J, with 12 bases between the two ends. Germline V lookup: CDR1 MNHEY, CDR2 SMNVEV (reference sequence). The length of the CDR3 is 13 residues. Here the CDR3 reads CASSWDGGTEAFF. In DNA, the CDR3 is TGTGCCAGCAGCTGGGACGGAGGCACTGAAGCTTTCTTT.

In this sample, this clone turned up a few times. The genes are TRBV6-1 and TRBJ2-7, with 7 positions matching TRBD1. CDR1 and CDR2 from the germline V gene are MNHNS and SASEGT. The V and J ends lost 2 bases and 2 bases, in that order; junction bases with no gene match: 6. This CDR3 contains 15 residues. CDR3 in amino acids: CASSETQGPTYEQYF. In nucleotides, the CDR3 is TGTGCCAGCAGTGAAACACAGGGGCCTACCTACGAGCAGTACTTC.

V gene TRBV11-3 combines with J gene TRBJ2-7; possible D gene TRBD1, 6 bases. Looked up from germline, CDR1 is SGHNT and CDR2 is YENEEA. V was clipped by 7 bases and J by 3 bases, with 16 bases between them. CDR3 length equals 14 residues. CDR3 region: CASTRGQGYYEQYF. For the CDR3, the DNA is TGTGCCAGCACCCGCGGGCAGGGGTACTACGAGCAGTACTTC.

The V and J genes are TRBV3-1 (or the pseudogene TRBV3-2) and TRBJ1-2; 10 nucleotides line up with TRBD1. J lost 4 bases, V lost 0 bases, and 5 bases had no gene match. This CDR3 region has 16 residues. Germline CDR1 reads LGHDT; CDR2 reads YNNKEL (reference sequence). Here the CDR3 reads CASSQERGTGVYGYTF. The CDR3 nucleotides read TGTGCCAGCAGCCAAGAGAGAGGGACAGGGGTCTATGGCTACACCTTC.

This chain links TRBV7-2 with TRBJ2-7; D might be TRBD1 (6 bases). The germline V gene encodes CDR1 SGHTA and CDR2 FQGNSA. The CDR3 covers 14 residues. The V end lost 3 bases, the J end lost 6 bases, and 15 bases lay between the germline ends. The CDR3, as DNA: TGTGCCAGCAGCTTTGCCCCCGGACAGAGCGAGCAGTACTTC. As protein: CASSFAPGQSEQYF. The variable domain in full, completed from reference TRBV7-2 and TRBJ2-7, reads GAGVSQSPSNKVTEKGKDVELRCDPISGHTALYWYRQSLGQGLEFLIYFQGNSAPDKSGLPSDRFSAERTGGSVSTLTIQRTQQEDSAVYLCASSFAPGQSEQYFGPGTRLTVT.

The rearrangement links TRBV5-5 to TRBJ2-1, with TRBD2 matching 9 bases. Trimming removed 4 bases from V and 0 bases from J; junction bases left unmatched: 2. The CDR3 covers 15 residues. From germline, CDR1 is SGHKS and CDR2 YYEKEE (reference sequence). This chain's CDR3 is CASSSGGTSYNEQFF. CDR3 in DNA: TGTGCCAGCAGCAGCGGGGGGACCTCCTACAATGAGCAGTTCTTC.